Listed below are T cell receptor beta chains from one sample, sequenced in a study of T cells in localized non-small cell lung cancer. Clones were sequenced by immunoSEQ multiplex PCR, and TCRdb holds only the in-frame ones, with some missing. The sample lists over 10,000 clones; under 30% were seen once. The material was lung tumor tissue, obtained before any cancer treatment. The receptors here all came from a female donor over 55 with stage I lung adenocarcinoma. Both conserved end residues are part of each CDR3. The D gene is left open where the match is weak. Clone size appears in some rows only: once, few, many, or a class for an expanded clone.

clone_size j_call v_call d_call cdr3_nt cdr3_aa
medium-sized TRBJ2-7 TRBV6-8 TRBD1 TGTGCCAGCGGCGACAGGGTAGAGAAGCAGTACTTC CASGDRVEKQYF
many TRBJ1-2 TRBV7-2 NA TGTGCCAGCAGCTTCGGACAGAACTATGGCTACACCTTC CASSFGQNYGYTF
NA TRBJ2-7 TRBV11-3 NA TGTGCCAGCAGCTTAGTTAATCGACCGGGATTCTACGAGCAGTACTTC CASSLVNRPGFYEQYF
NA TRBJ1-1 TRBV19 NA TGTGCCAGTGGAAGCAAGGGGGACACTGAAGCTTTCTTT CASGSKGDTEAFF
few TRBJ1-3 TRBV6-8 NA TGTGCCAGCGAAGGGAAGTCTGGAAACACCATATATTTT CASEGKSGNTIYF
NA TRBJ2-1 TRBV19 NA TGTGCCAGTAGTTTGGGGGAATGGACCTACAATGAGCAGTTCTTC CASSLGEWTYNEQFF
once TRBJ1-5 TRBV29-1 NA TGCAGCGTTGAAAGTCGATTTAGCAATCAGCCCCAGCATTTT CSVESRFSNQPQHF
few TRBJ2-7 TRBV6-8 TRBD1 TGTGCCAGCAGACCGGACAGGGGAGCCTACGAGCAGTACTTC CASRPDRGAYEQYF
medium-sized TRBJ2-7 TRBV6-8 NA TGTGCCAGCACCCCTCGGGAACTCGACTACGAGCAGTACTTC CASTPRELDYEQYF
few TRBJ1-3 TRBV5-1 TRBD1 TGCGCCAGCAGCTTGGGCGGGACAGGGACTGGAAACACCATATATTTT CASSLGGTGTGNTIYF
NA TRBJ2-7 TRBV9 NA TGTGCCAGCAGCGTAGGAACGGGAGCCTACGAGCAGTACTTC CASSVGTGAYEQYF
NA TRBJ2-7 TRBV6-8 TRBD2 TGTGCCAGCAGTTACGGGGGGGACTTCTACGAGCAGTACTTC CASSYGGDFYEQYF
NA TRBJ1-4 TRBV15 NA TGTGCCACCAGCAGAGATGGCAGCCTTAATGAAAAACTGTTTTTT CATSRDGSLNEKLFF
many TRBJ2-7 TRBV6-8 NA TGTGCCAGCAGATCGGACAGAACCTACGAGCAGTACTTC CASRSDRTYEQYF
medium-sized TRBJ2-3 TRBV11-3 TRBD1 TGTGCCAGCAGCTTCCTTCGGACAGGGGGTGGGGATACGCAGTATTTT CASSFLRTGGGDTQYF
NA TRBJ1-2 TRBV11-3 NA TGTGCCAGCAGCGTGCAGGGATTTTCTAACTATGGCTACACCTTC CASSVQGFSNYGYTF
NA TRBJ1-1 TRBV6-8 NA TGTGCCAGCAGTTTGGGGCAGGGAGGTTCAGGGAACACTGAAGCTTTCTTT CASSLGQGGSGNTEAFF
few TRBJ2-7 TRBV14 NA TGTGCCAGCAGCCCACCGTCATCCCCGGAGCAGTACTTC CASSPPSSPEQYF
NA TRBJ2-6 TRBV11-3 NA TGTGCCAGCAGCTTAATCCGTGGAAAACCTTCTGGGGCCAACGTCCTGACTTTC CASSLIRGKPSGANVLTF
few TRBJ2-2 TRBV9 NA TGTGCCAGCAGCGTGGGCACGAACACCGGGGAGCTGTTTTTT CASSVGTNTGELFF
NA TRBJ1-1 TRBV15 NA TGTGCCACTTTACCCGGGGACTCCATGAACACTGAAGCTTTCTTT CATLPGDSMNTEAFF
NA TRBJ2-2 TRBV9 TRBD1 TGTGCCAGCAGCCCTCGGGACAGGCGTAGCACCGGGGAGCTGTTTTTT CASSPRDRRSTGELFF
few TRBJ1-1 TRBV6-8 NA TGTGCCAGCACCAACTCCGTGGCCACTGAAGCTTTCTTT CASTNSVATEAFF
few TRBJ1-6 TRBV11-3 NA TGTGCCAGCAGCTTACTGGCAGGAAATAATTCACCCCTCCACTTT CASSLLAGNNSPLHF
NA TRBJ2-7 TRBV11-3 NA TGTGCCAGCAGCTTCTTAGCAGGAGCCTACGAGCAGTACTTC CASSFLAGAYEQYF
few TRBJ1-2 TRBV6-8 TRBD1 TGTGCCAGCAGTTACGGCAGGGGGCTGGGCTACACCTTC CASSYGRGLGYTF
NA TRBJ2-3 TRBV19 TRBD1 TGTGCCAGTAGTATAGTGGGGACAGGGACCACAGATACGCAGTATTTT CASSIVGTGTTDTQYF
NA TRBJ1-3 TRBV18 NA TGTGCCAGCTCACCGGAGACAGGCTACTCTGGAAACACCATATATTTT CASSPETGYSGNTIYF
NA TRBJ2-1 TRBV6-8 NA TGTGCCAGCAGTGATACGGGTATCCCCTACAATGAGCAGTTCTTC CASSDTGIPYNEQFF
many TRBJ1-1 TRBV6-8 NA TGTGCCAGCAGCCCCCCCACAGGGTCGATTACTGAAGCTTTCTTT CASSPPTGSITEAFF
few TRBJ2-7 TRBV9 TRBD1 TGTGCCAGCAGCGTAGCAGCACAGGGGCTGCCCTACGAGCAGTACTTC CASSVAAQGLPYEQYF
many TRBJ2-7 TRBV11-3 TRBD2 TGTGCCAGCAGCTTGGTCCCAAGCGGGAGGGCCACCTACGAGCAGTACTTC CASSLVPSGRATYEQYF
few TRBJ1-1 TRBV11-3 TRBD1 TGTGCCAGCAGCTTCGCAGGGGGAAGGGCTGAAGCTTTCTTT CASSFAGGRAEAFF